This TCR beta chain was found in a study of post-analysis software for immune sequencing data. On the study more broadly: Disease trajectories encompassed relapsing-remitting, secondary progressive and progressive-relapsing multiple sclerosis. Findings and limits, study-wide: Diversity measured as normalized Chao1 was significantly lower in multiple sclerosis patients than in controls. Under F measure analysis, samples from one preparation batch co-clustered strongly.

This clonotype has only a few counts. No antigen is known for it. The TCR beta cDNA libraries contained unique molecular identifiers. Input populations of about 0.85 to 11 million T cells gave rise to around 500,000 cDNA molecules. TCRdb recomputed calls from the PCR reads with MiXCR, one row per CDR3 protein. The sample carries more than 350,000 distinct CDR3 sequences, 30% to 45% recorded once. Sequencing was carried out using blood. The sequence came from a girl aged 2-9 years with multiple sclerosis.

Written as DNA, the CDR3 is TGTGCCAGCAGTCCCCTGGACAGAAATTGGGAGCAGTTCTTC. This encodes CASSPLDRNWEQFF. The rearrangement links TRBV6-5 to TRBJ2-1; D is perhaps TRBD1 (6 bases). Trimming took off 5 bases at V and 10 bases at J, with 18 bases between the two ends. Per the germline V gene, CDR1 is MNHEY and CDR2 is SVGAGI. This CDR3 has 14 residues.